The 8 T cell receptor beta chains below come from one sample, sequenced in a study of human T cells and chemical hapten exposure. MiXCR was run by TCRdb on the RACE reads, yielding one entry per CDR3 protein. The data hold tens of thousands of distinct CDR3 sequences, with approximately 9.9% observed a single time. Time point of the sample: pre-sensitization, week 0. Treatment reported: therapeutic diphenylcyclopropenone sensitization with weekly scalp DPC. This sample comprised whole blood, obtained in connection with sensitization to the hapten diphenylcyclopropenone (DPC). These receptor sequences come from a man in his forties with alopecia areata. Some clones in this sample may be carry-over from other donors' samples.

This clonotype was seen ten or more times. The chain employs TRBV20-1 and TRBJ2-3; D is possibly TRBD2 (5 bases). The CDR3 contains 14 residues. The V gene lost 0 bases and the J gene lost 7 bases, with 14 bases spanning the gap. The germline gives CDR1 DFQATT, CDR2 SNEGSKA (reference sequence). The CDR3: CSARDTRDSYTQYF. CDR3 nucleotides: TGCAGTGCTAGAGATACACGGGATAGTTATACGCAGTATTTT.

V is TRBV27 and J is TRBJ2-1; D is possibly TRBD2 (6 bases). The CDR3 covers 15 residues. Between the trimmed V and J ends, which lost 8 bases and 0 bases, there was a span of 14 bases. CDR1 is MNHEY and CDR2 is SMNVEV in the germline V gene (reference sequence). The CDR3 loop reads CASGDSLSSYNEQFF. The CDR3 DNA sequence: TGTGCCAGCGGGGACTCGCTGAGCTCCTACAATGAGCAGTTCTTC.

This clonotype showed up many times. The chain joins TRBV28 to TRBJ2-1, with TRBD2 matching over 14 bases. The germline V gene has CDR1 MDHEN and CDR2 SYDVKM. The V segment lost 4 bases and the J segment 8 bases; nucleotides outside the gene matches: 7. The CDR3 loop spans 16 amino acids. The CDR3 is CASSSPGTSGRDEQFF. CDR3 bases: TGTGCCAGCAGTTCACCCGGGACTAGCGGGAGAGATGAGCAGTTCTTC.

The chain employs TRBV9 and TRBJ2-1; 13 positions agree with TRBD2. Germline CDR1 SGDLS, CDR2 YYNGEE. The CDR3 is 14 residues long. Unmatched junction bases numbered 5, after V lost 5 bases and J lost 9 bases. DNA for the CDR3: TGTGCCAGCAGTCCCGGACTAGCGGGAGCTGAGCAGTTCTTC. Translation: CASSPGLAGAEQFF.

The gene calls are TRBV7-2 and TRBJ2-1; TRBD2 aligns across 12 bases. Germline assignment: CDR1 SGHTA and CDR2 FQGNSA. V lost 5 bases to trimming and J lost 8 bases; unmatched junction nucleotides: 10. CDR3 length: 16 residues. The chain's CDR3 is CASSPDRLAGADEQFF. CDR3 DNA sequence: TGTGCCAGCAGCCCAGACCGACTAGCGGGAGCCGATGAGCAGTTCTTC.

The table lists this clonotype with a few counts. The gene calls are TRBV27 and TRBJ1-1, with D possibly being TRBD1 (6 bases). V was shortened by 3 bases and J by 2 bases, with 13 bases between the two germline ends. CDR3 length equals 15 residues. Germline lookup yields CDR1 MNHEY and CDR2 SMNVEV (reference sequence). The DNA of the CDR3 is TGTGCCAGCAGTTTCACAGGGACGGGAAACACTGAAGCTTTCTTT. It encodes CASSFTGTGNTEAFF.

CDR3 sequence reads: CASSSPGLLYEQYF. In DNA form, the CDR3 reads TGTGCCAGCAGCTCTCCGGGACTGCTCTACGAGCAGTACTTC. V and J are TRBV7-2 and TRBJ2-7, with a weak D call TRBD2 (6 bases). Germline lookup yields CDR1 SGHTA and CDR2 FQGNSA. Deletions cut 4 bases from V and 3 bases from J, with 13 bases between. CDR3 length: 14 amino acids.

In its sample, this clonotype was seen many times. This chain connects TRBV12-5 to TRBJ2-1, with TRBD1 matching 10 bases. The CDR3 covers 17 residues. With 0 bases clipped from V and 0 bases from J, the junction kept 2 bases outside the gene matches. Looked up from germline, CDR1 is LGHNT and CDR2 is FRNRAP. CDR3: CASGLVTGGRSYNEQFF. CDR3 DNA: TGTGCTAGTGGTTTGGTGACAGGGGGCCGCTCCTACAATGAGCAGTTCTTC.